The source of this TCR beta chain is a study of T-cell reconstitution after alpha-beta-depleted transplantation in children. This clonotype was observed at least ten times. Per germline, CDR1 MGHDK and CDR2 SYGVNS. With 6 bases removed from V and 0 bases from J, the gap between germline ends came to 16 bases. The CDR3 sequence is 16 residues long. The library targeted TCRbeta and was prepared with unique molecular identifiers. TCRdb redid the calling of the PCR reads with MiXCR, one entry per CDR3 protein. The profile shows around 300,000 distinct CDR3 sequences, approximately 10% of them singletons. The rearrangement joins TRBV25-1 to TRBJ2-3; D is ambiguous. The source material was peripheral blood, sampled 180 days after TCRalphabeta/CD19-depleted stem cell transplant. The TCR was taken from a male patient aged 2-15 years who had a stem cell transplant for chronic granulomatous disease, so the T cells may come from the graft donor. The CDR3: CASSTGRAVSTDTQYF. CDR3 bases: TGTGCCAGCAGCACCGGACGTGCCGTTAGCACAGATACGCAGTATTTT.